A single sample is the source of the 25 T cell receptor beta chains below, sequenced in a study of spatial heterogeneity in lung cancer. As to time point: sample taken at primary tumor resection. TCRdb fed the 5' RACE reads into MiXCR, producing one record per CDR3 protein. The sample carries fewer than 6,500 distinct CDR3 sequences, 12% recorded once. The input for sequencing was lung tissue, taken at surgery. These receptors were collected from a human donor with early-stage non-small cell lung cancer.

By share, this clonotype ranks as medium-sized. This beta chain is off target for a library built for alpha chains, so its abundance means little. The chain joins TRBV7-2 to TRBJ2-7; D call uncertain. Germline V gene data show CDR1 as SGHTA and CDR2 as FQGNSA. This CDR3 has 11 residues. V was trimmed by 4 bases and J by 3 bases, leaving 4 bases between them. The chain's CDR3 is CASSSDYEQYF. CDR3 coding DNA: TGTGCCAGCAGCTCTGACTACGAGCAGTACTTC.

This clonotype was recorded many times. The library was designed around alpha chains, so this beta chain is a stray read whose abundance carries little weight. The chain couples TRBV3-1 to TRBJ2-3; D perhaps matches TRBD1 (5 bases). CDR1 is LGHDT and CDR2 is YNNKEL in the germline V gene (reference sequence). The CDR3 is 14 amino acids. Trimming pared 1 base from V and 3 bases from J, leaving 8 bases between. CDR3 nucleotide sequence: TGTGCCAGCAGCCAAGGGCAGGGTACAGATACGCAGTATTTT. Its protein is CASSQGQGTDTQYF.

This clonotype was observed many times. This beta chain is a stray read from a library made for alpha chains; its abundance is not meaningful. The chain combines TRBV27 with TRBJ1-1; no clear D gene. Looked up from germline, CDR1 is MNHEY and CDR2 is SMNVEV (reference sequence). The CDR3 has 15 residues. Trimming pared 5 bases from V and 0 bases from J, leaving 13 bases between. The CDR3 DNA reads TGTGCCAGCAGTCCCCTGGCGGCACTGAACACTGAAGCTTTCTTT. It specifies CASSPLAALNTEAFF.

By frequency in the sample, this clonotype is medium-sized. This beta chain is an unintended read in a library built for alpha chains; its size means little. The rearrangement joins TRBV30 to TRBJ2-1, with 11 bases identical to TRBD2. The CDR3 is made up of 17 amino acids. Germline trimming cut 3 bases from V and 0 bases from J; bases unmatched to any gene: 7. Germline V gene lookup returns CDR1 GTSNPN and CDR2 SVGIG (reference sequence). In DNA form, the CDR3 reads TGTGCCTGGAGAAGGACTAGCGGGCTCAGCTCCTACAATGAGCAGTTCTTC. Translated: CAWRRTSGLSSYNEQFF. The whole variable domain, remainder taken from reference TRBV30 and TRBJ2-1, is SQTIHQWPATLVQPVGSPLSLECTVEGTSNPNLYWYRQAAGRGLQLLFYSVGIGQISSEVPQNLSASRPQDRQFILSSKKLLLSDSGFYLCAWRRTSGLSSYNEQFFGPGTRLTVL.

This clonotype showed up many times. This beta chain is an unintended read in a library built for alpha chains; its size means little. The J gene is TRBJ1-5, the V gene TRBV20-1; TRBD1 agrees at 11 bases. Germline V CDR1 and CDR2: DFQATT, SNEGSKA (reference sequence). The CDR3 has 18 amino acids. Losses at the gene ends were 5 bases for V and 4 bases for J; bases not matched to a gene: 16. CDR3 DNA: TGCAGTGCTTCCACTTCCTGGACAGGGGGCCTACGAAATCAGCCCCAGCATTTT. Encoded protein: CSASTSWTGGLRNQPQHF.

This clonotype was seen a handful of times. The library was designed around alpha chains, so this beta chain is a stray read whose abundance carries little weight. The J gene is TRBJ2-1, the V gene TRBV3-1; D is unresolved. In germline, CDR1 is LGHDT, CDR2 YNNKEL (reference sequence). Trimming stripped 5 bases from V and 3 bases from J, with 11 bases between. The CDR3 covers 14 residues. Here the CDR3 reads CASSYSHSYNEQFF. In DNA, the CDR3 is TGTGCCAGCAGCTACAGCCACAGCTACAATGAGCAGTTCTTC.

This clonotype was detected ten times or more. Because the library targeted alpha chains, this beta chain is an off-target read whose size means little. The chain couples TRBV15 to TRBJ1-1; 7 bases are a match to TRBD1. CDR3 length equals 13 residues. CDR1 and CDR2 from the germline V gene are LNHNV and YYDKDF (reference sequence). The J segment lost 7 bases and the V segment lost 3 bases, leaving 5 bases of the junction unmatched. The CDR3 DNA is TGTGCCACCAGCAGCGGGACAGCCTATGAAGCTTTCTTT. Residues: CATSSGTAYEAFF. Full variable domain (missing parts from reference TRBV15 and TRBJ1-1): DAMVIQNPRYQVTQFGKPVTLSCSQTLNHNVMYWYQQKSSQAPKLLFHYYDKDFNNEADTPDNFQSRRPNTSFCFLDIRSPGLGDTAMYLCATSSGTAYEAFFGQGTRLTVV.

This clonotype has a count of ten or more. This beta chain came through as a stray read in a library set up for alpha chains, and its size says little. The rearrangement joins TRBV27 to TRBJ1-5, with D possibly matching TRBD1 (6 bases). The V end was cut by 6 bases, the J end by 6 bases, with 12 bases between. Germline V CDR1 and CDR2: MNHEY, SMNVEV (reference sequence). The CDR3 contains 13 residues. CDR3 in amino acids: CASSKQGGQPQHF. In DNA, the CDR3 is TGTGCCAGCAGCAAACAGGGTGGTCAGCCCCAGCATTTT.

Remarks on this clonotype: This beta chain was picked up by a library intended for alpha chains and is off target, so its count carries little meaning. The V gene is TRBV27, the J gene TRBJ2-7, with TRBD1 identical over 9 bases. The trim removed 0 bases at V and 5 bases at J, leaving 5 bases unmatched. Germline assignment: CDR1 MNHEY and CDR2 SMNVEV (reference sequence). The CDR3 runs to 15 residues. The DNA of the CDR3 is TGTGCCAGCAGTTTATCGGGGACAGGGAGGCACGAGCAGTACTTC. Translated, it gives CASSLSGTGRHEQYF.

This clonotype is medium-sized (0.01 to 0.1%) in the sample. This beta chain is a stray read from a library made for alpha chains; its abundance is not meaningful. The chain has TRBV5-1 and TRBJ2-5; TRBD1 matches at 8 bases. CDR3 length: 14 residues. J was trimmed by 3 bases and V by 0 bases; bases with no gene match: 1. CDR1 is SGHRS, CDR2 YFSETQ, per germline. This chain's CDR3 is CASSLAGQEETQYF. The DNA for the CDR3 is TGCGCCAGCAGCTTGGCGGGACAGGAAGAGACCCAGTACTTC. The full variable domain, in which reference TRBV5-1 and TRBJ2-5 provide the parts outside the CDR3, is KAGVTQTPRYLIKTRGQQVTLSCSPISGHRSVSWYQQTPGQGLQFLFEYFSETQRNKGNFPGRFSGRQFSNSRSEMNVSTLELGDSALYLCASSLAGQEETQYFGPGTRLLVL.

Points on this clonotype: A library made for alpha chains picked up this beta chain off target, so its size means little. The CDR3 spells CASSITQGGHRPQHF. The CDR3 nucleotides read TGTGCCAGCAGTATTACCCAGGGAGGTCATCGGCCCCAGCATTTT. This chain joins TRBV12-3 or TRBV12-4 and TRBJ1-5; D is possibly TRBD1 (5 bases). V was pared by 5 bases and J by 9 bases, with 20 bases between. This CDR3 contains 15 residues.

This clonotype was counted ten times or more. This beta chain appears as a stray read in a library generated for alpha chains; its size is not informative. The chain has TRBV11-2 and TRBJ2-3; TRBD2 is a possible D gene (6 bases). Trimming took off 4 bases at V and 2 bases at J, with 13 bases between the two ends. The V gene's germline CDR1 is SGHAT and CDR2 FQNNGV. The CDR3 consists of 15 residues. CDR3 region: CASSSRGRATDTQYF. The CDR3 nucleotides read TGTGCCAGCAGCTCGCGGGGAAGGGCCACAGATACGCAGTATTTT.

This clonotype is termed medium-sized (0.01 to 0.1%). This beta chain slipped into a library made for alpha chains as a stray read, so its size is not meaningful. This chain links TRBV5-1 with TRBJ1-5; 8 positions agree with TRBD1. CDR3 length equals 15 residues. With V trimmed by 0 bases and J by 1 base, 0 bases remained unmatched. Germline-derived CDR1 and CDR2 are SGHRS and YFSETQ. CDR3 loop: CASSLGTGSNQPQHF. Here the CDR3 DNA reads TGCGCCAGCAGCTTGGGGACAGGGAGCAATCAGCCCCAGCATTTT.

Regarding this clonotype: Little can be read into the size of this beta chain, an off-target read in a library designed for alpha chains. V is TRBV29-1 and J is TRBJ2-3, with TRBD1 as a possible D gene (5 bases). The CDR3 extends over 12 amino acids. CDR1 and CDR2 (germline): SQVTM, ANQGSEA. Trimming took 4 bases from V and 5 from J, leaving 10 bases between them. CDR3 nucleotides: TGCAGCGTTGTGCAGGGCGGAGATACGCAGTATTTT. Translating it yields CSVVQGGDTQYF.

This clonotype was seen at least ten times. For a library built for alpha chains, this beta chain is a stray read; little rests on its size. The chain combines TRBV5-4 with TRBJ2-5, with a possible D match to TRBD1 (6 bases). CDR3 length equals 15 residues. Trimming took off 1 base at V and 7 bases at J, with 17 bases between the two ends. The germline V gene has CDR1 SGHNT and CDR2 YYREEE (reference sequence). DNA of the CDR3: TGTGCCAGCAGCTTGCCGGGACAAGGGAGCGTGACCCAGTACTTC. The encoded protein is CASSLPGQGSVTQYF.

This clonotype was seen ten or more times. This beta chain came through as a stray read in a library set up for alpha chains, and its size says little. J is TRBJ1-4 and V is TRBV19; D unresolved. Germline CDR1 reads LNHDA; CDR2 reads SQIVND (reference sequence). This CDR3 has 17 residues. Trimming pared 1 base from V and 0 bases from J, leaving 12 bases between. CDR3 sequence reads: CASSIVGGIATNEKLFF. The CDR3 DNA sequence: TGTGCCAGTAGTATAGTCGGAGGGATTGCAACTAATGAAAAACTGTTTTTT.

At least ten counts were recorded for this clonotype. This beta chain is an unintended read in a library built for alpha chains; its size means little. The V and J genes are TRBV7-6 and TRBJ2-7, with TRBD2 identical over 11 bases. From germline, CDR1 is SGHVS and CDR2 FNYEAQ. CDR3 length: 15 residues. The trim removed 6 bases at V and 2 bases at J, leaving 6 bases unmatched. The CDR3 loop reads CASSPSGGTAYEQYF. As DNA, the CDR3 is TGTGCCAGCAGTCCTAGCGGGGGGACTGCCTACGAGCAGTACTTC.

A note on this clonotype: This beta chain is a stray sequence in a library constructed for alpha chains; its clone size is not meaningful. The chain carries TRBV20-1 and TRBJ1-4, with unresolved D. Looked up from germline, CDR1 is DFQATT and CDR2 is SNEGSKA (reference sequence). V was clipped by 4 bases and J by 3 bases, with 6 bases between them. The CDR3 is 12 residues long. This CDR3 reads CSANLANEKLFF. The DNA of the CDR3 is TGCAGTGCTAACCTAGCTAATGAAAAACTGTTTTTT.

This clonotype was observed many times. As an off-target read in a library built for alpha chains, this beta chain has a frequency of little significance. The rearrangement links TRBV28 to TRBJ2-1; 9 bases align to TRBD1. Germline assignment: CDR1 MDHEN and CDR2 SYDVKM. The CDR3 totals 16 residues. After removal of 5 bases from V and 4 bases from J, the junction contained 9 bases not matched to a gene. CDR3 amino acids: CASSRTTGGMYNEQFF. For the CDR3, the DNA is TGTGCCAGCAGTCGAACTACAGGGGGCATGTACAATGAGCAGTTCTTC.

This clonotype was picked up many times. With the library built for alpha chains, this beta chain is off target and its frequency is not meaningful. The chain uses TRBV6-1 and TRBJ1-1, with TRBD1 matching over 9 bases. The CDR3 contains 14 residues. V lost 1 base to trimming and J lost 4 bases; unmatched junction nucleotides: 1. Germline CDR1 reads MNHNS; CDR2 reads SASEGT. DNA of the CDR3: TGTGCCAGCAGTGAAGGACAGGGGGGCACTGAAGCTTTCTTT. Translation: CASSEGQGGTEAFF.

This clonotype has at least ten counts. This beta chain came through as a stray read in a library set up for alpha chains, and its size says little. V is TRBV5-4 and J is TRBJ2-1, with D tentatively TRBD2 (6 bases). Germline V gene sequence: CDR1 SGHNT, CDR2 YYREEE (reference sequence). This CDR3 spans 17 amino acids. V lost 0 bases and J lost 4, with 17 bases in between. CDR3 residues: CASSLGGPGEGYNEQFF. Here the CDR3 DNA reads TGTGCCAGCAGCTTGGGAGGGCCGGGAGAAGGTTACAATGAGCAGTTCTTC.

This clonotype has just a few counts. Within a library made for alpha chains, this beta chain is off target, and its count is uninformative. The chain combines TRBV20-1 with TRBJ2-7; D not certain. The CDR3 length is 12 residues. CDR1 DFQATT and CDR2 SNEGSKA come from the germline V gene (reference sequence). V lost 5 bases and J 2 bases, leaving 10 bases between the germline ends. The CDR3 sequence: CSAEGPTYEQYF. The CDR3, as DNA: TGCAGTGCTGAAGGGCCCACCTACGAGCAGTACTTC.

A note on this clonotype: This beta chain came through as a stray read in a library set up for alpha chains, and its size says little. The rearrangement joins TRBV28 to TRBJ1-6; D ambiguous. CDR1 is MDHEN, CDR2 SYDVKM, per germline. With 3 bases removed from V and 6 bases from J, the gap between germline ends came to 9 bases. This CDR3 is built from 14 residues. CDR3 DNA sequence: TGTGCCAGCAGTTTTTGGCAGTTTAATTCACCCCTCCACTTT. Encoded protein: CASSFWQFNSPLHF.

This clonotype was recorded at least ten times. In a library made to pick up alpha chains, this beta chain is a stray read with a size that means little. The J gene is TRBJ2-7, the V gene TRBV7-6, with 9 nucleotides matching TRBD1. This CDR3 has 14 amino acids. CDR1 SGHVS and CDR2 FNYEAQ come from the germline V gene. V lost 5 bases to trimming and J lost 2 bases; unmatched junction nucleotides: 4. The CDR3 reads CASSAGQGTYEQYF. CDR3 nucleotides: TGTGCCAGCAGCGCGGGACAGGGCACCTACGAGCAGTACTTC.

This clonotype was counted a few times. Little can be read into the size of this beta chain, an off-target read in a library designed for alpha chains. This chain uses TRBV5-1 with TRBJ2-5; 8 nucleotides align to TRBD2. The germline CDR1 and CDR2 sequences are SGHRS and YFSETQ. J lost 1 base, V lost 9 bases, and 8 bases had no gene match. The CDR3 contains 14 residues. The CDR3 nucleotides read TGCGCCACCTCTCTTCTAGCGGGCCAAGAGACCCAGTACTTC. Translated: CATSLLAGQETQYF.